What follows describes a single T cell receptor (beta chain). The target antigen is unknown. Germline-derived CDR1 and CDR2 are SGHTA and FQGNSA. Trimming took 5 bases from V and 2 from J; bases not matched to a gene: 7. The CDR3 spans 15 residues. The data were taken from a study of cytomegalovirus exposure and HLA in healthy donors. 13 Jbeta primers and 60 Vbeta primers were used for the PCR. Only in-frame clones appear in the TCRdb table, and some are missing; sequencing was by immunoSEQ multiplex PCR. Of over 120,000 clones in the sample, about 80% were seen once. Whole-study results and caveats: Listed as cytomegalovirus-associated were 164 TCR beta chains. Owing to their indistinguishability, certain V segments, notably TRBV6-2 and TRBV6-3, were excluded.

The clonotype comes from a female donor in good health and CMV-seronegative. Sequencing used PBMCs. The chain joins TRBV7-2 to TRBJ2-3; 7 bases line up with TRBD1. The CDR3 spells CASSNSGGNTDTQYF. DNA of the CDR3: TGTGCCAGCAGCAATTCAGGGGGAAACACAGATACGCAGTATTTT.